Each of the 30 T cell receptor beta chains below was sequenced from the same sample in a study of cytomegalovirus exposure and HLA in healthy donors. Clones were sequenced by immunoSEQ multiplex PCR, and TCRdb holds only the in-frame ones, with some missing. The data contain tens of thousands of clones, less than 90% of them singletons. Sequenced material: PBMCs. These receptors all stem from a woman between 18 and 29 years old in good health and CMV-seropositive.

The chain is built from TRBV18 and TRBJ1-1; the D is unclear. Germline-derived CDR1 and CDR2 are KGHSH and LQKENI. Trimming took 0 bases from V and 0 from J, leaving 8 bases between them. CDR3 size: 15 residues. The CDR3 coding sequence is TGTGCCAGCTCACCACCGGGGAGAATGAACACTGAAGCTTTCTTT. Translation gives CASSPPGRMNTEAFF.

The chain has TRBV10-1 and TRBJ1-1; 9 bases fit TRBD1. The germline V gene has CDR1 WNHNN and CDR2 SYGVQD (reference sequence). The CDR3 runs 13 residues. V shed 10 bases, J shed 4 bases, and the junction held 7 bases outside the gene matches. The CDR3 bases are TGCGCCACCAAACAGGGGGCAGGCACTGAAGCTTTCTTT. Amino acids: CATKQGAGTEAFF.

This clone was detected a few times. This chain connects TRBV30 to TRBJ2-3; TRBD1 might be the D (6 bases). The CDR3 runs to 14 residues. Germline CDR1 is GTSNPN and CDR2 is SVGIG (reference sequence). Trimming left V 3 bases short and J 0 bases short, with 10 bases between. CDR3 residues: CAWRQGLSTDTQYF. CDR3 nucleotides: TGTGCCTGGAGACAGGGCCTTAGCACAGATACGCAGTATTTT.

The CDR3 loop reads CASSLTLRDRAIYGYTF. Here the CDR3 DNA reads TGCGCCAGCAGCTTGACCCTCCGGGACAGGGCTATCTATGGCTACACCTTC. The rearrangement links TRBV5-1 to TRBJ1-2; the match to TRBD1 covers 9 bases. The V gene end was trimmed by 1 base and the J gene end by 4 bases; junction bases not matched to a gene: 11. This CDR3 is 17 amino acids long. Per germline, CDR1 SGHRS and CDR2 YFSETQ.

The rearrangement joins TRBV18 to TRBJ2-5; 7 nucleotides align to TRBD1. CDR3 length: 15 amino acids. Unmatched junction bases numbered 4, after V lost 1 base and J lost 2 bases. Germline loops: CDR1 KGHSH, CDR2 LQKENI. CDR3 loop: CASSPRAGGQETQYF. DNA of the CDR3: TGTGCCAGCTCACCACGAGCAGGGGGACAAGAGACCCAGTACTTC. Using reference TRBV18 and TRBJ2-5 for the parts outside the CDR3, the full variable domain is NAGVMQNPRHLVRRRGQEARLRCSPMKGHSHVYWYRQLPEEGLKFMVYLQKENIIDESGMPKERFSAEFPKEGPSILRIQQVVRGDSAAYFCASSPRAGGQETQYFGPGTRLLVL.

The V gene is TRBV7-3, the J gene TRBJ1-6, with D perhaps TRBD1 (6 bases). Germline V CDR1 and CDR2: SGHTA, FQGTGA. The ends were cut back, 5 bases at V and 9 bases at J, with 11 bases in the middle. This CDR3 spans 13 amino acids. The CDR3 DNA reads as TGTGCCAGCAGCGCCACAGGGAGTTCACCCCTCCACTTT. Translated, it gives CASSATGSSPLHF.

The chain employs TRBV4-1 and TRBJ2-5; tentative D call: TRBD1 (6 bases). This CDR3 has 14 amino acids. Germline CDR1 and CDR2: MGHRA and YSYEKL. V gave up 4 bases and J gave up 7 bases, with 16 bases separating them. The CDR3 DNA reads as TGCGCCAGCAGCCCGCGGACAGCGAGAGGGACCCAGTACTTC. This translates into CASSPRTARGTQYF.

The V and J genes are TRBV19 and TRBJ1-2; maybe TRBD1 (5 bases). The CDR3 is 12 residues long. V was clipped by 5 bases and J by 4 bases, with 8 bases between them. Germline lookup yields CDR1 LNHDA and CDR2 SQIVND (reference sequence). CDR3 protein: CASSGGAYGYTF. CDR3 sequence (DNA): TGTGCCAGTAGTGGCGGGGCCTATGGCTACACCTTC.

The genes are TRBV28 and TRBJ1-2; TRBD1 is a possible D gene (6 bases). The germline V gene has CDR1 MDHEN and CDR2 SYDVKM. This CDR3 contains 12 residues. Trimming removed 4 bases at V and 8 bases at J, with 11 bases between. CDR3 sequence (DNA): TGTGCCAGCAGTTCCACAGGGCGGGGCTACACCTTC. It codes for CASSSTGRGYTF.

V and J are TRBV2 and TRBJ2-2; 8 bases are shared with TRBD1. Germline V gene data show CDR1 as SNHLY and CDR2 as FYNNEI. V lost 3 bases to trimming and J lost 1 base; unmatched junction nucleotides: 4. CDR3 size: 16 residues. In DNA, the CDR3 is TGTGCCAGCAGTGAGCAGGGGGCGGAGAACACCGGGGAGCTGTTTTTT. This gives the protein CASSEQGAENTGELFF.

J is TRBJ1-2 and V is TRBV25-1; D may be TRBD1 (6 bases). Deletions cut 6 bases from V and 5 bases from J, with 22 bases between. CDR3 size: 16 residues. Germline assignment: CDR1 MGHDK and CDR2 SYGVNS. The CDR3 nucleotides read TGTGCCAGCAGCGGATTAGGGGGGGCCATGGGGTATGGCTACACCTTC. It is translated as CASSGLGGAMGYGYTF.

The V gene is TRBV6-1, the J gene TRBJ2-3, with 11 positions matching TRBD2. CDR3 size: 16 residues. Trimming at V came to 1 base and at J to 7 bases, leaving 7 bases not matched to a gene. Germline-derived CDR1 and CDR2 are MNHNS and SASEGT. CDR3 coding DNA: TGTGCCAGCAGTGAAGAAGTAGCGGGGGGGATAAATACGCAGTATTTT. Translated: CASSEEVAGGINTQYF.

This clone has just a few counts. V and J are TRBV7-3 and TRBJ2-1; 9 positions match TRBD2. Germline-derived CDR1 and CDR2 are SGHTA and FQGTGA. V shed 5 bases, J shed 4 bases, and the junction held 3 bases outside the gene matches. The CDR3 contains 14 residues. The CDR3 here is CASSRTSAYNEQFF. CDR3 sequence (DNA): TGTGCCAGCAGCCGGACTAGCGCTTACAATGAGCAGTTCTTC.

The J gene is TRBJ2-1, the V gene TRBV2; no firm D call. Per the germline V gene, CDR1 is SNHLY and CDR2 is FYNNEI. The CDR3 is made up of 12 amino acids. V was cut by 5 bases and J by 9 bases, with 11 bases left in between. CDR3 region: CASSTIAGEQFF. In DNA, the CDR3 is TGTGCCAGCAGTACCATAGCCGGTGAGCAGTTCTTC.

The V and J genes are TRBV18 and TRBJ2-3, with 11 bases fitting TRBD2. CDR1 KGHSH and CDR2 LQKENI come from the germline V gene. V was clipped by 2 bases and J by 0 bases; unmatched bases: 7. The CDR3 runs to 18 residues. The CDR3 nucleotides are TGTGCCAGCTCACCAATCGGGACTAGCGGAGCTAGCACAGATACGCAGTATTTT. Amino acid sequence: CASSPIGTSGASTDTQYF.

The CDR3 protein is CASTRYTGVSYNEQFF. In nucleotides, the CDR3 is TGTGCCAGCACCCGGTATACGGGGGTTTCATACAATGAGCAGTTCTTC. The chain joins TRBV27 to TRBJ2-1; weak D call: TRBD2 (6 bases). CDR1 is MNHEY and CDR2 is SMNVEV in the germline V gene (reference sequence). The V gene lost 7 bases and the J gene lost 4 bases, with 20 bases spanning the gap. This CDR3 has 16 amino acids.

V gene TRBV19 combines with J gene TRBJ2-5; D uncertain. Trimming stripped 3 bases from V and 3 bases from J, with 8 bases between. The V gene's germline CDR1 is LNHDA and CDR2 SQIVND (reference sequence). This CDR3 spans 13 amino acids. DNA of the CDR3: TGTGCCAGTAGTATCTCCCCAGAAGAGACCCAGTACTTC. Protein sequence: CASSISPEETQYF.

This chain joins TRBV6-1 and TRBJ2-2; a possible D gene is TRBD1 (7 bases). This CDR3 spans 13 amino acids. The V and J ends lost 8 bases and 11 bases respectively, with 18 bases between them. Germline V CDR1 and CDR2: MNHNS, SASEGT. CDR3 nucleotide sequence: TGTGCCAGCGGAGGGACAGTCCCCTTAGAGCTGTTTTTT. Protein product: CASGGTVPLELFF.

This sequence joins TRBV27 and TRBJ2-1, with 8 nucleotides matching TRBD1. The J segment lost 7 bases and the V segment lost 2 bases, leaving 19 bases of the junction unmatched. CDR3 size: 19 residues. CDR1 is MNHEY, CDR2 SMNVEV, per germline (reference sequence). CDR3 sequence (DNA): TGTGCCAGCAGTTTAGCTCACACGATACCGGGACAGGCGTTGAATGAGCAGTTCTTC. This sequence encodes CASSLAHTIPGQALNEQFF.

The rearrangement joins TRBV5-5 to TRBJ2-7; D remains ambiguous. The germline V gene has CDR1 SGHKS and CDR2 YYEKEE (reference sequence). Trimming cost V 0 bases and J 1 base, with 8 bases left between them. The CDR3 length is 14 residues. CDR3 in amino acids: CASSLERRSYEQYF. CDR3 DNA: TGTGCCAGCAGCTTGGAACGCAGGTCCTACGAGCAGTACTTC. Based on the CDR3 plus reference TRBV5-5 and TRBJ2-7, the full variable domain is DAGVTQSPTHLIKTRGQQVTLRCSPISGHKSVSWYQQVLGQGPQFIFQYYEKEERGRGNFPDRFSARQFPNYSSELNVNALLLGDSALYLCASSLERRSYEQYFGPGTRLTVT.

With respect to this clone: The sample contains more than one DNA sequence encoding this CDR3. The chain couples TRBV6-5 to TRBJ2-7; TRBD2 matches 10 bases. Germline V gene sequence: CDR1 MNHEY, CDR2 SVGAGI. V lost 0 bases to trimming and J lost 3 bases; unmatched junction nucleotides: 2. This CDR3 region has 15 residues. The CDR3 reads CASSYSRTSGYEQYF. The CDR3 DNA follows: TGTGCCAGCAGTTACTCACGGACTAGCGGCTACGAGCAGTACTTC.

The chain combines TRBV10-2 with TRBJ1-1; tentative D call: TRBD1 (5 bases). The CDR3 covers 12 residues. Deletions cut 2 bases from V and 11 bases from J, with 12 bases between. CDR1 is WSHSY, CDR2 SAAADI, per germline. The CDR3 loop reads CASSELQAGAFF. The CDR3 coding sequence is TGCGCCAGCAGTGAGCTACAGGCTGGTGCTTTCTTT.

The V call is TRBV27, the J call TRBJ2-7; 7 bases align to TRBD1. The CDR3 has 16 residues. V lost 2 bases, J lost 0 bases, and 7 bases stayed unmatched. Looked up from germline, CDR1 is MNHEY and CDR2 is SMNVEV (reference sequence). CDR3 sequence: CASSLRGRDSSYEQYF. CDR3 DNA: TGTGCCAGCAGTTTAAGAGGCCGGGACAGCTCCTACGAGCAGTACTTC.

The chain combines TRBV5-6 with TRBJ2-1; D unresolved. V was pared by 2 bases and J by 3 bases, with 12 bases between. CDR1 is SGHDT and CDR2 is YYEEEE in the germline V gene. This CDR3 comprises 15 residues. The CDR3 loop is CASSLELSLYNEQFF. CDR3 DNA: TGTGCCAGCAGCTTAGAGCTGTCCCTCTACAATGAGCAGTTCTTC.

The V and J genes are TRBV18 and TRBJ1-1, with 9 bases fitting TRBD1. The CDR3 length is 19 residues. V dropped 2 bases and J dropped 3; count of bases not matched to a gene: 16. Germline V gene lookup returns CDR1 KGHSH and CDR2 LQKENI. CDR3 nucleotide sequence: TGTGCCAGCTCACCAATGACCGGGACAGGGCGCGCGGTATACACTGAAGCTTTCTTT. As protein: CASSPMTGTGRAVYTEAFF.

The DNA of the CDR3 is TGTGCCAGCAGGCGGGACGGAAACTACGAGCAGTACTTC. Protein product: CASRRDGNYEQYF. The chain recombines TRBV2 with TRBJ2-7, with D possibly matching TRBD2 (6 bases). V lost 6 bases to trimming and J lost 3 bases, with 12 bases between them. Germline-derived CDR1 and CDR2 are SNHLY and FYNNEI. This CDR3 has 13 amino acids. The full variable domain, its missing parts supplied by reference TRBV2 and TRBJ2-7, is EPEVTQTPSHQVTQMGQEVILRCVPISNHLYFYWYRQILGQKVEFLVSFYNNEISEKSEIFDDQFSVERPDGSNFTLKIRSTKLEDSAMYFCASRRDGNYEQYFGPGTRLTVT.

The chain has TRBV6-6 and TRBJ2-5, with D tentatively TRBD1 (5 bases). The germline V gene has CDR1 MNHNY and CDR2 SVGAGI (reference sequence). The CDR3 sequence is 13 residues long. Deletions cut 6 bases from V and 4 bases from J, with 12 bases between. The CDR3 region is CASRSDSRETQYF. The CDR3 bases are TGTGCCAGCAGATCCGACAGTCGAGAGACCCAGTACTTC.

V usage is TRBV29-1 and J usage is TRBJ1-3; D is undetermined. Germline V gives CDR1 SQVTM, CDR2 ANQGSEA. V lost 1 base and J lost 0, with 4 bases in between. The CDR3 length is 13 residues. The CDR3 is CSVEGSSGNTIYF. The CDR3, as DNA: TGCAGCGTTGAAGGCAGCTCTGGAAACACCATATATTTT.

The CDR3 DNA follows: TGTGCCAGTAGTTCCGGGGGAGAGACCCAGTACTTC. It encodes CASSSGGETQYF. The chain is built from TRBV19 and TRBJ2-5; D might be TRBD2 (6 bases). The V end was cut by 5 bases, the J end by 4 bases, with 8 bases between. Germline loops: CDR1 LNHDA, CDR2 SQIVND (reference sequence). The CDR3 sequence is 12 residues long. The variable domain in full, with the rest retrieved from reference TRBV19 and TRBJ2-5, is DGGITQSPKYLFRKEGQNVTLSCEQNLNHDAMYWYRQDPGQGLRLIYYSQIVNDFQKGDIAEGYSVSREKKESFPLTVTSAQKNPTAFYLCASSSGGETQYFGPGTRLLVL.

The chain carries TRBV6-5 and TRBJ1-5; D unclear. Deletions cut 2 bases from V and 3 bases from J, with 8 bases between. Germline values: CDR1 MNHEY, CDR2 SVGAGI. The CDR3 is 14 amino acids. This CDR3 is CASSYGRINQPQHF. CDR3 DNA sequence: TGTGCCAGCAGTTACGGGAGGATCAATCAGCCCCAGCATTTT.